The 23 T cell receptor beta chains reported below all come from one sample, sequenced in a study of shared clonotypes between healthy human individuals. Generated by immunoSEQ multiplex PCR, the TCRdb table keeps only in-frame clones and is missing some. The table shows roughly 700,000 clones, with 90% occurring only once. Sequencing was carried out using memory CD8+ T cells from PBMCs. Subset reported: CD45RO+ cells pooled with CCR7-negative TemRA cells. All receptors come from a man aged 18 to 29 in good health. Some clones in this sample may be carry-over from other donors' samples.

The J gene is TRBJ2-2, the V gene TRBV4-2, with a weak D call TRBD2 (7 bases). Germline CDR1 LGHNA, CDR2 YNFKEQ. V was clipped by 4 bases and J by 4 bases, with 28 bases between them. The CDR3 is 20 residues long. The DNA of the CDR3 is TGTGCCAGCAGCCCAACCGGGGGGAGGGGGAGACGGGCGGGCACCGGGGAGCTGTTTTTT. This translates into CASSPTGGRGRRAGTGELFF.

The CDR3 spells CASSSEQGRGYEQYF. The CDR3 nucleotides are TGTGCCAGCAGCTCGGAGCAGGGCCGAGGGTACGAGCAGTACTTC. This chain joins TRBV5-5 and TRBJ2-7; TRBD1 or TRBD2 may be the D gene (5 bases each). With 3 bases removed from V and 4 bases from J, the gap between germline ends came to 17 bases. This CDR3 is built from 15 residues. Germline values: CDR1 SGHKS, CDR2 YYEKEE (reference sequence).

V is TRBV27 and J is TRBJ2-7, with 12 bases fitting TRBD2. Germline CDR1 and CDR2: MNHEY and SMNVEV (reference sequence). This CDR3 region has 14 residues. J gave up 3 bases and V 7 bases, and 4 bases lay outside the gene matches. The CDR3 protein is CASTGLAGSYEQYF. The CDR3 DNA is TGTGCCAGCACCGGACTAGCGGGAAGCTACGAGCAGTACTTC.

The chain links TRBV11-3 to TRBJ2-1; D unresolved. This CDR3 comprises 15 residues. CDR1 and CDR2 from the germline V gene are SGHNT and YENEEA. Trimming removed 1 base from V and 5 bases from J, with 12 bases in between. The chain's CDR3 is CASSLGVSGDNEQFF. In nucleotides, the CDR3 is TGTGCCAGCAGCTTAGGAGTATCAGGAGACAATGAGCAGTTCTTC.

V is TRBV5-6 and J is TRBJ2-3; D may match TRBD1 or TRBD2 (6 bases each). The CDR3 runs to 12 residues. Deletions cut 4 bases from V and 8 bases from J, with 11 bases between. From germline, CDR1 is SGHDT and CDR2 YYEEEE. This CDR3 reads CASSPEGGTQYF. The DNA for the CDR3 is TGTGCCAGCAGCCCTGAGGGGGGTACGCAGTATTTT.

V is TRBV28 and J is TRBJ2-7; no reliable D call. The CDR3 is 15 residues long. Between the trimmed V and J ends, which lost 0 bases and 0 bases, there was a span of 9 bases. Germline assignment: CDR1 MDHEN and CDR2 SYDVKM. The CDR3 reads CASSLWGSDSYEQYF. Here the CDR3 DNA reads TGTGCCAGCAGTTTATGGGGATCTGACTCCTACGAGCAGTACTTC.

Of note for this clone: The same CDR3 is also encoded by other DNA sequences in this sample. The chain is built from TRBV19 and TRBJ2-1; unclear D gene. The CDR3 is 13 amino acids. CDR1 and CDR2 from the germline V gene are LNHDA and SQIVND (reference sequence). V was shortened by 5 bases and J by 1 base, with 6 bases between the two germline ends. The CDR3 DNA sequence: TGTGCCAGTAGTGACGGATCCTACAATGAGCAGTTCTTC. It encodes CASSDGSYNEQFF.

This clone came up once. The rearrangement joins TRBV9 to TRBJ2-3, with D uncertain. Germline CDR1 SGDLS, CDR2 YYNGEE. This CDR3 has 14 amino acids. V lost 0 bases and J lost 2, with 7 bases in between. The CDR3 region is CASSVDGDTDTQYF. CDR3 DNA: TGTGCCAGCAGCGTAGATGGGGACACAGATACGCAGTATTTT.

The chain recombines TRBV2 with TRBJ2-7; 7 nucleotides agree with TRBD1. CDR3 length equals 12 residues. Trimming removed 9 bases from V and 5 bases from J; junction bases left unmatched: 7. Germline CDR1 and CDR2: SNHLY and FYNNEI. CDR3 amino acids: CASLAGGNEQYF. The CDR3 DNA reads as TGTGCCAGTTTGGCAGGGGGAAACGAGCAGTACTTC.

This clone occurred a few times. This CDR3 reads CASSGGREQYF. The CDR3 bases are TGCGCCAGCAGTGGAGGTAGGGAGCAGTACTTC. This sequence joins TRBV5-1 and TRBJ2-7, with a tentative D call TRBD2 (5 bases). V was shortened by 5 bases and J by 7 bases, with 10 bases between the two germline ends. This CDR3 spans 11 amino acids. From germline, CDR1 is SGHRS and CDR2 YFSETQ.

This clone was recorded once. The chain links TRBV4-1 to TRBJ1-1; no clear D gene. The germline V gene encodes CDR1 MGHRA and CDR2 YSYEKL. This CDR3 region has 14 residues. V was trimmed by 1 base and J by 3 bases, leaving 9 bases between them. Here the CDR3 reads CASSQGPGDTEAFF. CDR3 DNA: TGCGCCAGCAGCCAAGGTCCGGGTGACACTGAAGCTTTCTTT.

The chain carries TRBV4-1 and TRBJ2-7, with no clear D. With 1 base removed from V and 4 bases from J, the gap between germline ends came to 11 bases. Germline-derived CDR1 and CDR2 are MGHRA and YSYEKL. There are 14 residues in the CDR3. CDR3 in DNA: TGCGCCAGCAGCCAAGTCCCTCTAGATTACGAGCAGTACTTC. Its translation is CASSQVPLDYEQYF.

The chain couples TRBV27 to TRBJ2-7; tentative D call: TRBD2 (6 bases). CDR1 and CDR2 (germline): MNHEY, SMNVEV (reference sequence). This CDR3 has 16 residues. Trimming removed 2 bases from V and 4 bases from J, with 18 bases in between. The DNA of the CDR3 is TGTGCCAGCAGTTTAATATTTAGCGGAAGCCTGTACGAGCAGTACTTC. Its protein is CASSLIFSGSLYEQYF.

The rearrangement uses TRBV27 and TRBJ2-2, with D possibly TRBD2 on 5 matching bases. Germline assignment: CDR1 MNHEY and CDR2 SMNVEV (reference sequence). The CDR3 totals 17 residues. V lost 6 bases, J lost 5 bases, and 22 bases lay in between. Here the CDR3 reads CASSTHPGVKRTGELFF. CDR3 nucleotides: TGTGCCAGCAGCACCCACCCCGGGGTGAAACGGACCGGGGAGCTGTTTTTT.

This clone was recorded a few times. The chain combines TRBV27 with TRBJ1-1, with 10 positions matching TRBD1. This CDR3 has 16 residues. Trimming at V came to 4 bases and at J to 1 base, leaving 6 bases not matched to a gene. Looked up from germline, CDR1 is MNHEY and CDR2 is SMNVEV (reference sequence). The CDR3, as DNA: TGTGCCAGCAGTTCTCTCCGGGACAGGGGGAACACTGAAGCTTTCTTT. It specifies CASSSLRDRGNTEAFF.

DNA of the CDR3: TGTGCCAGCAGTTTACAGGGGAATTTTCAGCCCCAGCATTTT. Residues: CASSLQGNFQPQHF. V and J are TRBV28 and TRBJ1-5, with D perhaps TRBD1 (6 bases). Trimming took 2 bases from V and 6 from J, leaving 11 bases between them. This CDR3 contains 14 residues. CDR1 is MDHEN and CDR2 is SYDVKM in the germline V gene.

The V gene is TRBV27, the J gene TRBJ1-1; 7 positions agree with TRBD1. After removal of 5 bases from V and 4 bases from J, the junction contained 4 bases not matched to a gene. The CDR3 is made up of 13 amino acids. From germline, CDR1 is MNHEY and CDR2 SMNVEV (reference sequence). CDR3 DNA sequence: TGTGCCAGCAGTCCTGACAGGGCCACTGAAGCTTTCTTT. Protein sequence: CASSPDRATEAFF.

The chain employs TRBV6-5 and TRBJ2-1, with 7 bases identical to TRBD2. This CDR3 has 16 residues. CDR1 MNHEY and CDR2 SVGAGI come from the germline V gene. Unmatched junction bases numbered 14, after V lost 4 bases and J lost 8 bases. The CDR3: CASSLNLAGGQDEQFF. CDR3 sequence (DNA): TGTGCCAGCAGTTTGAATTTAGCGGGTGGGCAAGATGAGCAGTTCTTC.

This clone occurred once. The gene calls are TRBV7-9 and TRBJ2-1; D gene unclear. Germline CDR1 and CDR2: SEHNR and FQNEAQ (reference sequence). V gave up 4 bases and J gave up 7 bases, with 14 bases separating them. The CDR3 consists of 14 residues. The chain's CDR3 is CASSSLLDGNEQFF. The CDR3 nucleotides are TGTGCCAGCAGCTCCCTGCTTGATGGGAATGAGCAGTTCTTC.

Here the CDR3 reads CSVWAGSGEQYF. Here the CDR3 DNA reads TGCAGCGTGTGGGCTGGGTCGGGCGAGCAGTACTTC. The chain combines TRBV29-1 with TRBJ2-7; D call uncertain. There are 12 residues in the CDR3. CDR1 and CDR2 from the germline V gene are SQVTM and ANQGSEA. Deletions cut 6 bases from V and 6 bases from J, with 15 bases between.

V gene TRBV27 combines with J gene TRBJ2-3; tentative D call: TRBD2 (6 bases). The V end lost 5 bases, the J end lost 2 bases, and 14 bases lay between the germline ends. The CDR3 is 15 residues long. The V gene's germline CDR1 is MNHEY and CDR2 SMNVEV (reference sequence). The CDR3 coding sequence is TGTGCCAGCAGTCTCGGACTACCTCTCACAGATACGCAGTATTTT. Protein product: CASSLGLPLTDTQYF.

The chain combines TRBV19 with TRBJ2-5; 10 bases line up with TRBD2. The CDR3 is 17 residues long. Germline-derived CDR1 and CDR2 are LNHDA and SQIVND (reference sequence). The V segment lost 10 bases and the J segment 3 bases; nucleotides outside the gene matches: 17. The CDR3 region is CATKKGLAGVMEETQYF. The CDR3 DNA sequence: TGTGCCACCAAAAAGGGGCTAGCGGGAGTAATGGAAGAGACCCAGTACTTC. Full variable domain (remainder filled in from reference TRBV19 and TRBJ2-5): DGGITQSPKYLFRKEGQNVTLSCEQNLNHDAMYWYRQDPGQGLRLIYYSQIVNDFQKGDIAEGYSVSREKKESFPLTVTSAQKNPTAFYLCATKKGLAGVMEETQYFGPGTRLLVL.

This chain connects TRBV5-8 to TRBJ2-5, with D possibly being TRBD2 (5 bases). The length of the CDR3 is 14 residues. CDR1 SGHTS and CDR2 YDEGEE come from the germline V gene. V dropped 1 base and J dropped 2 bases, with 9 bases sitting between them. CDR3 residues: CASSLTGSQETQYF. The CDR3, as DNA: TGTGCCAGCAGCTTGACGGGATCACAAGAGACCCAGTACTTC.